The 21 T cell receptor beta chains below were found in one sample sequenced in a study of sequential checkpoint blockade in melanoma. Here immunoSEQ multiplex PCR was the method, and the copy in TCRdb shows in-frame clones only, minus some. The top ten hold approximately 12% of the sample, which has 35,000 to 40,000 clones, 86% seen once. Treatment of the sample: randomized to nivolumab then ipilimumab (arm A) or the reverse (arm B). The specimen comprised CD8+ T cells sorted from blood (inferred from file names), sampled from a patient given nivolumab and ipilimumab in sequence. The receptors stem from a human donor with melanoma.

The sample holds one count of this clone. CDR3 amino acids: CASSQTEGQAYYNEQFF. The CDR3 bases are TGCGCCAGCAGCCAAACAGAGGGACAGGCCTATTACAATGAGCAGTTCTTC. The chain is built from TRBV4-1 and TRBJ2-1, with TRBD1 matching 8 bases. The CDR3 has 17 residues. CDR1 MGHRA and CDR2 YSYEKL come from the germline V gene. The trim removed 2 bases at V and 4 bases at J, leaving 10 bases unmatched.

This chain joins TRBV4-1 and TRBJ1-4; D perhaps matches TRBD1 (6 bases). CDR3 size: 16 residues. Trimming left V 3 bases short and J 4 bases short, with 15 bases between. The germline gives CDR1 MGHRA, CDR2 YSYEKL. CDR3: CASSHLEGDINEKLFF. In DNA, the CDR3 is TGCGCCAGCAGCCACCTCGAGGGGGATATTAATGAAAAACTGTTTTTT.

The chain couples TRBV4-3 to TRBJ1-5; no definite D call. V was trimmed by 0 bases and J by 3 bases, leaving 9 bases between them. Looked up from germline, CDR1 is LGHNA and CDR2 is YSLEER. This CDR3 has 15 residues. The CDR3 DNA reads TGCGCCAGCAGCCAAGATCGAGGGTACAATCAGCCCCAGCATTTT. Amino acids: CASSQDRGYNQPQHF.

The rearrangement uses TRBV4-1 and TRBJ2-5; maybe TRBD2 (6 bases). Germline CDR1 and CDR2: MGHRA and YSYEKL. V gave up 2 bases and J gave up 4 bases, with 14 bases separating them. This CDR3 comprises 15 residues. CDR3 in amino acids: CASSQSGGMGETQYF. The CDR3 DNA reads as TGCGCCAGCAGCCAAAGCGGAGGGATGGGAGAGACCCAGTACTTC.

The DNA for the CDR3 is TGTGCCAGCAGTCTCTCCTCGTCTAGCGGGAATCCTTTATTATACAATGAGCAGTTCTTC. Encoded protein: CASSLSSSSGNPLLYNEQFF. The chain carries TRBV6-4 and TRBJ2-1, with TRBD2 matching 9 bases. Trimming at V came to 5 bases and at J to 4 bases, leaving 21 bases not matched to a gene. This CDR3 is built from 20 residues. Germline V lookup: CDR1 MRHNA, CDR2 SNTAGT.

This sequence joins TRBV5-6 and TRBJ1-3; D unresolved. The germline V and J ends were trimmed by 0 bases and 0 bases, with 13 bases remaining between them. CDR1 SGHDT and CDR2 YYEEEE come from the germline V gene. This CDR3 has 17 amino acids. CDR3 residues: CASSLDLGEISGNTIYF. The DNA of the CDR3 is TGTGCCAGCAGCTTGGACCTCGGGGAGATCTCTGGAAACACCATATATTTT.

This clone is a singleton in its sample. The chain recombines TRBV5-4 with TRBJ2-1; 10 positions match TRBD2. With V trimmed by 0 bases and J by 2 bases, 5 bases remained unmatched. This CDR3 region has 17 residues. CDR1 and CDR2 (germline): SGHNT, YYREEE (reference sequence). CDR3 in amino acids: CASSLAVGLAPYNEQFF. CDR3 sequence (DNA): TGTGCCAGCAGCTTGGCGGTGGGACTAGCGCCCTACAATGAGCAGTTCTTC.

The chain combines TRBV2 with TRBJ1-2, with D maybe TRBD1 (5 bases). V gave up 8 bases and J gave up 2 bases, with 12 bases separating them. CDR3 length: 13 residues. CDR1 and CDR2 (germline): SNHLY, FYNNEI. The CDR3 spells CASAGLNNYGYTF. The CDR3 region has the DNA TGTGCCAGCGCGGGACTGAACAACTATGGCTACACCTTC.

This rearrangement joins TRBV15 to TRBJ1-5, with D maybe TRBD1 (6 bases). V lost 0 bases, J lost 2 bases, and 17 bases lay in between. Germline V lookup: CDR1 LNHNV, CDR2 YYDKDF (reference sequence). This CDR3 comprises 18 residues. CDR3 in amino acids: CATSRDSNTGSGNQPQHF. DNA of the CDR3: TGTGCCACCAGCAGAGATTCAAATACAGGGTCGGGCAATCAGCCCCAGCATTTT.

The chain joins TRBV29-1 to TRBJ2-3; 8 bases align to TRBD1. CDR3 length equals 13 residues. Germline trimming cut 6 bases from V and 7 bases from J; bases unmatched to any gene: 9. Germline V lookup: CDR1 SQVTM, CDR2 ANQGSEA. The CDR3 region is CSVVDRDLNTQYF. The CDR3 DNA is TGCAGCGTGGTGGACAGGGACTTAAATACGCAGTATTTT.

The CDR3, as DNA: TGCAGCGTTGAGGGCAGTGGAAACACCATATATTTT. This gives the protein CSVEGSGNTIYF. The chain couples TRBV29-1 to TRBJ1-3; unclear D gene. The length of the CDR3 is 12 residues. V was trimmed by 3 bases and J by 3 bases, leaving 6 bases between them. Germline CDR1 and CDR2: SQVTM and ANQGSEA.

This chain joins TRBV7-9 and TRBJ1-3, with D unresolved. The V end lost 3 bases, the J end lost 0 bases, and 6 bases lay between the germline ends. The CDR3 runs 14 residues. From germline, CDR1 is SEHNR and CDR2 FQNEAQ (reference sequence). CDR3 region: CASSFTGSGNTIYF. CDR3 DNA: TGTGCCAGCAGCTTTACTGGCTCTGGAAACACCATATATTTT.

The rearrangement joins TRBV27 to TRBJ2-2; a weak D match, TRBD2 (5 bases). The CDR3 has 15 amino acids. V lost 2 bases to trimming and J lost 7 bases, with 14 bases between them. Germline values: CDR1 MNHEY, CDR2 SMNVEV (reference sequence). CDR3: CASSLALDFSGELFF. CDR3 bases: TGTGCCAGCAGTTTAGCACTAGACTTTAGCGGGGAGCTGTTTTTT.

The genes are TRBV11-2 and TRBJ2-1, with 10 positions matching TRBD2. With 2 bases clipped from V and 6 bases from J, the junction kept 1 base outside the gene matches. Germline V CDR1 and CDR2: SGHAT, FQNNGV. CDR3 length: 14 residues. As DNA, the CDR3 is TGTGCCAGCAGCTTACTAGCGGGAGTCAATGAGCAGTTCTTC. Translating it yields CASSLLAGVNEQFF.

The genes are TRBV6-5 and TRBJ2-7, with D maybe TRBD1 (6 bases). V was pared by 7 bases and J by 3 bases, with 7 bases between. There are 11 residues in the CDR3. Germline CDR1 reads MNHEY; CDR2 reads SVGAGI. The CDR3 spells CASKDSYEQYF. CDR3 nucleotide sequence: TGTGCCAGCAAGGACAGCTACGAGCAGTACTTC.

The chain has TRBV30 and TRBJ2-7; D remains ambiguous. Trimming stripped 1 base from V and 3 bases from J, with 7 bases between. This CDR3 contains 12 residues. Germline assignment: CDR1 GTSNPN and CDR2 SVGIG (reference sequence). The CDR3 region is CAWSGQIYEQYF. The CDR3 coding sequence is TGTGCCTGGAGTGGGCAAATCTACGAGCAGTACTTC.

The chain links TRBV11-2 to TRBJ2-7; D unresolved. The germline CDR1 and CDR2 sequences are SGHAT and FQNNGV. Trimming took off 1 base at V and 3 bases at J, with 7 bases between the two ends. The CDR3 consists of 13 residues. The CDR3 bases are TGTGCCAGCAGCTTAGGGCCGTACTACGAGCAGTACTTC. It specifies CASSLGPYYEQYF.

This chain connects TRBV5-1 to TRBJ2-5; TRBD2 matches at 9 bases. Losses at the gene ends were 3 bases for V and 4 bases for J; bases not matched to a gene: 13. The germline gives CDR1 SGHRS, CDR2 YFSETQ. The CDR3 contains 17 residues. The CDR3 DNA is TGCGCCAGCAGCTCGTACGTTAATAGCGGGAGCCGAGAGACCCAGTACTTC. Translation gives CASSSYVNSGSRETQYF. Based on the CDR3 plus reference TRBV5-1 and TRBJ2-5, the full variable domain is KAGVTQTPRYLIKTRGQQVTLSCSPISGHRSVSWYQQTPGQGLQFLFEYFSETQRNKGNFPGRFSGRQFSNSRSEMNVSTLELGDSALYLCASSSYVNSGSRETQYFGPGTRLLVL.

The chain has TRBV7-9 and TRBJ2-7; TRBD2 agrees at 7 bases. The germline CDR1 and CDR2 sequences are SEHNR and FQNEAQ (reference sequence). Trimming removed 5 bases from V and 3 bases from J; junction bases left unmatched: 16. This CDR3 region has 17 residues. The CDR3 region is CASSEGRATRLFYEQYV. CDR3 nucleotides: TGTGCCAGCAGCGAAGGGAGGGCTACCCGTTTGTTCTACGAGCAGTACGTC.

In this sample, this clone turned up a few times. The chain employs TRBV6-4 and TRBJ2-2; 9 positions agree with TRBD2. V lost 0 bases and J lost 4; bases outside the gene matches: 0. CDR3 length: 15 residues. CDR1 is MRHNA, CDR2 SNTAGT, per germline. The CDR3 loop is CASSDSREGTGELFF. The CDR3 DNA follows: TGTGCCAGCAGTGACTCGCGGGAGGGCACCGGGGAGCTGTTTTTT.

CDR3 region: CASSKTSGVTGELFF. The CDR3 nucleotides read TGCGCCAGCAGCAAGACTAGCGGAGTCACCGGGGAGCTGTTTTTT. The V and J genes are TRBV4-1 and TRBJ2-2, with 9 bases matching TRBD2. This CDR3 spans 15 amino acids. J lost 4 bases, V lost 5 bases, and 5 bases had no gene match. CDR1 MGHRA and CDR2 YSYEKL come from the germline V gene.